A selection of T cell receptor beta chains follows, all from one sample in a study of response to subunit inactivated influenza vaccine. Using its own MiXCR run on the RT-PCR reads, TCRdb lists one record per CDR3 protein. The table records just under 250,000 distinct CDR3 sequences, over 9% of them present only once. The sequences come from non-naive T cells sorted from PBMCs, collected 14 days before vaccination. The receptors were gathered from a man aged 45-60 years who received an inactivated influenza vaccine. Both conserved end residues are part of each CDR3. Fields, in order: D gene, clone size, V gene, J gene, CDR3 protein, CDR3 DNA. A D gene is named only where the DNA matches it firmly. Size is stated for part of the rows, as once, few or many counts, or as a class when the clone is expanded.

TRBD1	few	TRBV20-1	TRBJ1-2	CSARDRTGWGYTF	TGCAGTGCTAGAGATCGGACAGGCTGGGGCTACACCTTC
.	few	TRBV14	TRBJ1-4	CASSRVRATNEKLFF	TGTGCCAGCAGCCGCGTTCGTGCAACTAATGAAAAACTGTTTTTT
TRBD2	.	TRBV20-1	TRBJ2-7	CSAKRGGTSGAYEQYF	TGCAGTGCTAAGCGGGGCGGGACTAGCGGGGCCTACGAGCAGTACTTC
.	.	TRBV9	TRBJ1-1	CASSVAPGGREAFF	TGTGCCAGCAGCGTCGCACCAGGAGGGAGGGAAGCTTTCTTT
TRBD2	many	TRBV28	TRBJ2-1	CASSFTGGGRNEQFF	TGTGCCAGCAGTTTTACCGGGGGGGGCCGGAATGAGCAGTTCTTC
TRBD2	.	TRBV27	TRBJ2-1	CASTLAGYNEQFF	TGTGCCAGCACCCTAGCGGGGTACAATGAGCAGTTCTTC
.	many	TRBV7-9	TRBJ2-3	CASSLAPGADTDTQYF	TGTGCCAGCAGCTTAGCCCCCGGAGCGGACACAGATACGCAGTATTTT
.	.	TRBV24-1	TRBJ2-1	CATSEGPRKSSYNEQFF	TGTGCCACCAGTGAGGGGCCTCGTAAGAGCTCCTACAATGAGCAGTTCTTC
TRBD2	.	TRBV20-1	TRBJ2-3	CSAKGGRTSGGDTQYF	TGCAGTGCTAAGGGGGGCCGAACTAGCGGGGGAGATACGCAGTATTTT
TRBD1	many	TRBV18	TRBJ1-2	CASSQDRALGYGYTF	TGTGCCAGCTCACAGGACAGGGCTTTGGGCTATGGCTACACCTTC
.	few	TRBV7-8	TRBJ1-1	CASRAGGVTTEAFF	TGTGCCAGCAGAGCCGGAGGGGTAACCACTGAAGCTTTCTTT
.	many	TRBV6-5	TRBJ2-7	CASSFGGLYEQYF	TGTGCCAGCAGTTTTGGAGGGCTCTACGAGCAGTACTTC
.	many	TRBV11-1	TRBJ1-1	CASSRDRFPNTEAFF	TGTGCCAGCAGCCGAGACAGGTTCCCGAACACTGAAGCTTTCTTT
.	.	TRBV20-1	TRBJ2-2	CSARDPANTGELFF	TGCAGTGCTAGGGACCCCGCGAACACCGGGGAGCTGTTTTTT
TRBD1	few	TRBV5-6	TRBJ1-1	CASRPTGGSEAFF	TGTGCCAGCAGACCCACAGGGGGTTCTGAAGCTTTCTTT
.	.	TRBV7-2	TRBJ2-7	CASRDATRYEQYF	TGTGCCAGCAGAGACGCAACCCGCTACGAGCAGTACTTC
.	few	TRBV7-9	TRBJ1-6	CASSSHQRQINSPLHF	TGTGCCAGCAGCTCTCACCAGCGGCAGATTAATTCACCCCTCCACTTT
.	few	TRBV20-1	TRBJ2-1	CSASAGSYNEQFF	TGCAGTGCTAGCGCGGGCTCCTACAATGAGCAGTTCTTC
.	.	TRBV9	TRBJ2-7	CASSAGVVPYEQYF	TGTGCCAGCAGCGCGGGAGTGGTCCCCTACGAGCAGTACTTC
TRBD1	few	TRBV15	TRBJ1-2	CATSTGTGSYGYTF	TGTGCCACCAGCACCGGGACAGGGAGCTATGGCTACACCTTC
TRBD1	.	TRBV12-3/TRBV12-4	TRBJ1-6	CASSPGTGGSSPLHF	TGTGCCAGCAGTCCGGGGACAGGGGGTTCTTCACCCCTCCACTTT
.	many	TRBV11-2	TRBJ2-3	CASSLGEVTDTQYF	TGTGCCAGCAGCCTAGGTGAGGTGACAGATACGCAGTATTTT
.	few	TRBV28	TRBJ2-3	CASSPTSGRTRGTDTQYF	TGTGCCAGCAGTCCCACGAGCGGCCGGACAAGGGGCACAGATACGCAGTATTTT
TRBD2	once	TRBV5-1	TRBJ2-3	CASRTSGVPSTDTQSF	TGCGCCAGCCGGACTAGCGGGGTACCTAGCACAGATACGCAGTCTTTT
.	many	TRBV7-9	TRBJ2-3	CASSPQLAGGLDTQYF	TGTGCCAGCAGCCCCCAGTTAGCCGGGGGACTAGATACGCAGTATTTT
.	.	TRBV7-9	TRBJ2-3	CASSPGHGGDTQYF	TGTGCCAGCAGCCCCGGACATGGTGGAGATACGCAGTATTTT